This entry lists 19 T cell receptor beta chains sequenced from one sample in a study of T-cell memory formation after mild COVID-19. TCRdb re-derived calls from the 5' RACE reads in MiXCR, one entry per CDR3 protein. The sample lists roughly 28,000 distinct CDR3 sequences, around 12% occurring once. Material: PBMCs or a T cell subset sorted from them (not recorded which). These receptors all stem from an adult woman who had mild COVID-19 (a few samples of this study predate the infection). Cell type and time point are not known.

This clonotype was counted ten times or more. The genes are TRBV5-4 and TRBJ2-7; TRBD1 might be the D (6 bases). Germline V gene sequence: CDR1 SGHNT, CDR2 YYREEE (reference sequence). CDR3 length: 13 amino acids. Trimming took 2 bases from V and 2 from J, leaving 8 bases between them. CDR3 in DNA: TGTGCCAGCAGCTTCCAGGGGACCTACGAGCAGTACTTC. Translated, it gives CASSFQGTYEQYF.

The table lists this clonotype with many counts. This chain uses TRBV7-6 with TRBJ1-1; maybe TRBD1 (6 bases). Per the germline V gene, CDR1 is SGHVS and CDR2 is FNYEAQ. V was shortened by 1 base and J by 4 bases, with 10 bases between the two germline ends. The CDR3 runs to 14 residues. This CDR3 reads CASSLGGGGTEAFF. CDR3 bases: TGTGCCAGCAGCTTAGGGGGAGGGGGCACTGAAGCTTTCTTT.

The chain recombines TRBV28 with TRBJ1-1; perhaps TRBD1 as D (5 bases). V dropped 1 base and J dropped 4 bases, with 19 bases sitting between them. The CDR3 is made up of 17 amino acids. Germline-derived CDR1 and CDR2 are MDHEN and SYDVKM. CDR3 loop: CASSLFGPLRVSTEAFF. The CDR3 coding sequence is TGTGCCAGCAGTTTATTTGGTCCCCTCAGGGTGAGCACTGAAGCTTTCTTT.

This clonotype was counted at least ten times. J is TRBJ1-2 and V is TRBV12-3 or TRBV12-4, with 7 positions matching TRBD1. V shed 2 bases and J 9 bases; nucleotides not matched to a gene: 9. This CDR3 has 14 amino acids. The CDR3 reads CASSLWQGERSYTF. CDR3 nucleotide sequence: TGTGCCAGCAGTTTATGGCAGGGGGAGAGGAGCTACACCTTC.

This clonotype was seen at least ten times. The genes are TRBV10-3 and TRBJ2-5; TRBD1 or TRBD2 may be the D gene (6 bases each). The V end was cut by 10 bases, the J end by 1 base, with 31 bases between. The CDR3 loop spans 19 amino acids. Germline V gives CDR1 ENHRY, CDR2 SYGVKD. CDR3: CASQKRVMEGQTFQETQYF. The CDR3 DNA reads TGTGCCAGCCAAAAGAGGGTGATGGAGGGACAAACGTTCCAAGAGACCCAGTACTTC.

At least ten counts were recorded for this clonotype. This rearrangement joins TRBV20-1 to TRBJ1-2; D may be TRBD1 (6 bases). V lost 1 base, J lost 6 bases, and 9 bases lay in between. This CDR3 is 12 amino acids long. Germline loops: CDR1 DFQATT, CDR2 SNEGSKA (reference sequence). The CDR3 region has the DNA TGCAGTGCTAGAGTCCCAGGGGATGGCTACACCTTC. This gives the protein CSARVPGDGYTF.

The chain employs TRBV29-1 and TRBJ2-5; no reliable D call. Per the germline V gene, CDR1 is SQVTM and CDR2 is ANQGSEA. Trimming cost V 7 bases and J 5 bases, with 11 bases left between them. The CDR3 totals 11 residues. DNA of the CDR3: TGCAGCGCTTCTCTGGGGGAGACCCAGTACTTC. This gives the protein CSASLGETQYF.

This clonotype was observed at least ten times. This rearrangement joins TRBV20-1 to TRBJ1-1; D remains ambiguous. The CDR3 totals 15 residues. Between the trimmed V and J ends, which lost 6 bases and 0 bases, there was a span of 17 bases. From germline, CDR1 is DFQATT and CDR2 SNEGSKA (reference sequence). The CDR3 nucleotides are TGCAGTGCCCGTCTTCAACAGAGATTGAACACTGAAGCTTTCTTT. Amino acid sequence: CSARLQQRLNTEAFF.

This clonotype was counted ten times or more. The chain couples TRBV29-1 to TRBJ1-3; D is uncertain. V lost 3 bases and J 0 bases, leaving 12 bases between the germline ends. CDR1 SQVTM and CDR2 ANQGSEA come from the germline V gene. This CDR3 has 15 amino acids. The CDR3 reads CSVERYESSGNTIYF. The CDR3 region has the DNA TGCAGCGTTGAGCGATATGAGAGCTCTGGAAACACCATATATTTT.

This clonotype was recorded at least ten times. The chain is built from TRBV27 and TRBJ1-1, with unresolved D. This CDR3 region has 14 residues. Trimming shortened V by 4 bases and J by 0 bases, and 9 bases separated the two germline ends. Germline lookup yields CDR1 MNHEY and CDR2 SMNVEV (reference sequence). CDR3 nucleotides: TGTGCCAGCAGTTCTTTGTTCATGAACACTGAAGCTTTCTTT. Encoded protein: CASSSLFMNTEAFF.

This clonotype was found a few times. The rearrangement uses TRBV12-3 or TRBV12-4 and TRBJ1-2; D is undetermined. The CDR3 is made up of 12 amino acids. With 4 bases removed from V and 5 bases from J, the gap between germline ends came to 8 bases. In nucleotides, the CDR3 is TGTGCCAGCAGTTCCCCAGGATATGGCTACACCTTC. This encodes CASSSPGYGYTF.

This clonotype was detected ten times or more. The CDR3 protein is CSAARDTDTQYF. The CDR3 DNA is TGCAGTGCTGCCAGGGACACAGATACGCAGTATTTT. The rearrangement joins TRBV20-1 to TRBJ2-3, with D possibly matching TRBD1 (5 bases). This CDR3 is built from 12 residues. Germline-derived CDR1 and CDR2 are DFQATT and SNEGSKA (reference sequence). V was cut by 5 bases and J by 2 bases, with 8 bases left in between.

Details on this clonotype: A much larger clone differs from this one at a single base, so this may be a read error. The rearrangement uses TRBV27 and TRBJ1-5; TRBD1 matches at 8 bases. CDR3 length equals 13 residues. CDR1 and CDR2 from the germline V gene are MNHEY and SMNVEV (reference sequence). The CDR3 region is CASREQGDQHQHF. CDR3 coding DNA: TGTGCCAGCAGAGAACAGGGGGATCAGCACCAGCATTTT.

This clonotype was counted only a few times. The chain is built from TRBV15 and TRBJ2-5; either TRBD1 or TRBD2 may fit D (5 bases each). The V end lost 0 bases, the J end lost 0 bases, and 17 bases lay between the germline ends. The CDR3 loop spans 18 amino acids. Per the germline V gene, CDR1 is LNHNV and CDR2 is YYDKDF (reference sequence). Here the CDR3 DNA reads TGTGCCACCAGCAGAGATAGGACGGGGCAGTGGTACCAAGAGACCCAGTACTTC. Protein: CATSRDRTGQWYQETQYF.

This clonotype was found many times. CDR3: CASSLRNRGLSEQYF. CDR3 DNA: TGTGCCAGCAGTTTAAGGAACAGGGGGCTCTCCGAGCAGTACTTC. The chain uses TRBV12-3 or TRBV12-4 and TRBJ2-7; 9 bases match TRBD1. The CDR3 has 15 amino acids. Trimming removed 2 bases from V and 6 bases from J; junction bases left unmatched: 8.

This clonotype was counted ten times or more. The chain joins TRBV11-2 to TRBJ2-3; D might be TRBD1 or TRBD2, each matching 6 bases. Between the trimmed V and J ends, which lost 4 bases and 0 bases, there was a span of 17 bases. This CDR3 has 17 residues. CDR1 is SGHAT, CDR2 FQNNGV, per germline. The CDR3 reads CASSSGGGGPSTDTQYF. CDR3 coding DNA: TGTGCCAGCAGCTCTGGGGGTGGGGGGCCAAGCACAGATACGCAGTATTTT.

This clonotype was counted many times. The chain recombines TRBV7-6 with TRBJ2-7; 8 bases map to TRBD2. This CDR3 has 16 amino acids. Germline V gives CDR1 SGHVS, CDR2 FNYEAQ. V trimming: 4 bases; J trimming: 3 bases; junction bases outside the gene matches: 11. The CDR3: CASSSSTAAGGYEQYF. DNA of the CDR3: TGTGCCAGCAGCTCGAGCACGGCGGCGGGAGGCTACGAGCAGTACTTC.

This clonotype occurred many times. The CDR3 DNA reads TGTGCCAGCAGCCCCCTTAACGGCGGAGCTGGCTACACCTTC. Encoded protein: CASSPLNGGAGYTF. This sequence joins TRBV16 and TRBJ1-2, with D hard to call. V gave up 4 bases and J gave up 7 bases, with 16 bases separating them. This CDR3 spans 14 amino acids. Germline CDR1 and CDR2: KGHSY and FQNENV. Complete variable domain (other parts from reference TRBV16 and TRBJ1-2): GEEVAQTPKHLVRGEGQKAKLYCAPIKGHSYVFWYQQVLKNEFKFLISFQNENVFDETGMPKERFSAKCLPNSPCSLEIQATKLEDSAVYFCASSPLNGGAGYTFGSGTRLTVV.

The J gene is TRBJ2-1, the V gene TRBV5-1, with 9 bases aligning to TRBD2. V trimming: 4 bases; J trimming: 4 bases; junction bases outside the gene matches: 6. CDR1 is SGHRS and CDR2 is YFSETQ in the germline V gene. The CDR3 totals 15 residues. CDR3: CASSDPGLAYNEQFF. CDR3 coding DNA: TGCGCCAGCAGCGACCCGGGACTAGCATACAATGAGCAGTTCTTC.